This record covers a single T cell receptor (beta chain). What it binds is unknown. These data originate in a study of shared clonotypes between healthy human individuals. Trimming stripped 5 bases from V and 1 base from J, with 9 bases between. Germline CDR1 MDHEN, CDR2 SYDVKM. The CDR3 consists of 14 residues. Assay: immunoSEQ multiplex PCR; the TCRdb copy retains only in-frame clones and omits some. The sample yields a few million clones, approximately 95% seen once. Study-level points and caveats: Some clonotypes were shared by all four sorted-subset donors, while others were not shared. The non-shared ones had lower generation probabilities than the shared ones.

Sequenced: naive CD4+ T cells from PBMCs. Documented subset: CD45RA+ positively selected. The clonotype was recovered from a man younger than 35 in good health. Some clones in this sample may be carry-over from other donors' samples. The chain has TRBV28 and TRBJ1-3, with unresolved D. CDR3 sequence (DNA): TGTGCCAGCAGTGCCCCCGGGTCTGGAAACACCATATATTTT. It codes for CASSAPGSGNTIYF.